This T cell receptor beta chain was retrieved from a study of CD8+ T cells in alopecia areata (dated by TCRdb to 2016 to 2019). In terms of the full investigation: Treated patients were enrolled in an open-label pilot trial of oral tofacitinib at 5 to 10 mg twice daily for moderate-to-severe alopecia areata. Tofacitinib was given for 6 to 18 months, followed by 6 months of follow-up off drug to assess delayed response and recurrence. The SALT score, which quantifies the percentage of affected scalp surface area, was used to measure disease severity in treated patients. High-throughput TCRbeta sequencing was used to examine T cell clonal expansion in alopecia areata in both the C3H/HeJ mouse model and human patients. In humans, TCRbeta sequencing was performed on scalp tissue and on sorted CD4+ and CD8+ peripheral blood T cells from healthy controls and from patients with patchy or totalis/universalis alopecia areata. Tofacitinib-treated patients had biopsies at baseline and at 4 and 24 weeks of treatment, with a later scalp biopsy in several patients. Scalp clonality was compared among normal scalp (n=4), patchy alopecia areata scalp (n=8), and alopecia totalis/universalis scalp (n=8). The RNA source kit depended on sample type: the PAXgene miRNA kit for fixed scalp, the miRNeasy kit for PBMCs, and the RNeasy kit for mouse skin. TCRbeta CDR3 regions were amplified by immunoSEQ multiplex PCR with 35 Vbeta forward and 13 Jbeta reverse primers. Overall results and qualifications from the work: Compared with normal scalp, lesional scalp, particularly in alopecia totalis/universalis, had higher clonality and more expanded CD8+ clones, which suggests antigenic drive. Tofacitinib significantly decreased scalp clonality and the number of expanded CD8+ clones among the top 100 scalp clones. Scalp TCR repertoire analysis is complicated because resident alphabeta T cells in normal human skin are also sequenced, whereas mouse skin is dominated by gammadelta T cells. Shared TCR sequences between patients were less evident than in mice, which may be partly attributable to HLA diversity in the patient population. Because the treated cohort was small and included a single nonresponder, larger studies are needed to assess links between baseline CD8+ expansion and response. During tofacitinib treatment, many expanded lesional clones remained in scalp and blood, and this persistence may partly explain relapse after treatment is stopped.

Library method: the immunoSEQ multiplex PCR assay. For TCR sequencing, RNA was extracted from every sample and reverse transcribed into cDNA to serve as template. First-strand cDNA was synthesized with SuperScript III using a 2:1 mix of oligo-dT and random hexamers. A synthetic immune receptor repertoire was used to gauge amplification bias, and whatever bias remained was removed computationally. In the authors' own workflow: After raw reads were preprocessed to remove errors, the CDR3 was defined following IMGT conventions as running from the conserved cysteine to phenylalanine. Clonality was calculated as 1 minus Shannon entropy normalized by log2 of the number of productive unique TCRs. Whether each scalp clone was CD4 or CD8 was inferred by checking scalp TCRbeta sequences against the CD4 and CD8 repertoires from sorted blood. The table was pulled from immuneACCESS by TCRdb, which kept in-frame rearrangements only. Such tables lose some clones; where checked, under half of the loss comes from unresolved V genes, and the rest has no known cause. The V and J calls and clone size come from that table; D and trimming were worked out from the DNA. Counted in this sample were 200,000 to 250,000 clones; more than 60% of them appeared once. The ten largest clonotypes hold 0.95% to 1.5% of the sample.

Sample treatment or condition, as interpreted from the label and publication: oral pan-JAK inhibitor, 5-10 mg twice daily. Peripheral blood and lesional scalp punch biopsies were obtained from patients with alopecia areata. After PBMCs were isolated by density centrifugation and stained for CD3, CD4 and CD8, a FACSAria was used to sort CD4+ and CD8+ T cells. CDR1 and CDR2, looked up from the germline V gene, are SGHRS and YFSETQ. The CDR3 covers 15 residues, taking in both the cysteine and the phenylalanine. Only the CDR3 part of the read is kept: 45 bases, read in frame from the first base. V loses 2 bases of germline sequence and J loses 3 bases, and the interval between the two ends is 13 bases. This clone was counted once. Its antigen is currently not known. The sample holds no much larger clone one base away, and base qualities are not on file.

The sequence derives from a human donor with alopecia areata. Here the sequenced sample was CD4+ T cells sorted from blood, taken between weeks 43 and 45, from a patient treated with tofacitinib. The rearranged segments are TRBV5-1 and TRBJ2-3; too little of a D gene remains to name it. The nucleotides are TGCGCCAGCAGCTTACGCGCGATGGGAACAGATACGCAGTATTTT. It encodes CASSLRAMGTDTQYF.